What follows are 13 T cell receptor beta chains derived from one specimen sequenced in a study of T cell changes during pregnancy in multiple sclerosis. TCRdb's copy holds only in-frame clones and misses some; the assay was immunoSEQ multiplex PCR. The data hold under 95,000 clones, with about 89% observed a single time. Sample: CD4+ T cells from peripheral blood mononuclear cells, taken before pregnancy. Receptor source: a female donor with multiple sclerosis, enrolled in a pregnancy study.

V usage is TRBV13 and J usage is TRBJ1-4; unclear D gene. CDR3 size: 16 residues. Germline loops: CDR1 PRHDT, CDR2 FYEKMQ (reference sequence). V was pared by 5 bases and J by 7 bases, with 20 bases between. DNA for the CDR3: TGTGCCAGCAGCCTGCGAGAGACTCGGCGTATTGAAAAACTGTTTTTT. It is translated as CASSLRETRRIEKLFF.

The V call is TRBV7-3, the J call TRBJ2-1; the match to TRBD1 covers 10 bases. Trimming took 8 bases from V and 7 from J; bases not matched to a gene: 8. Looked up from germline, CDR1 is SGHTA and CDR2 is FQGTGA. The CDR3 spans 14 residues. The CDR3 DNA is TGTGCCAGCGCGGGGACAGGGGTTGGGAATGAGCAGTTCTTC. Its protein product is CASAGTGVGNEQFF.

CDR3: CASSLGTSGPYEQYF. Here the CDR3 DNA reads TGTGCCAGCAGCTTAGGAACTAGCGGACCCTACGAGCAGTACTTC. The chain couples TRBV7-6 to TRBJ2-7, with 8 bases matching TRBD2. In germline, CDR1 is SGHVS, CDR2 FNYEAQ. Trimming took 1 base from V and 2 from J; bases not matched to a gene: 4. The CDR3 consists of 15 residues.

In its sample, this clone was seen once. This sequence joins TRBV28 and TRBJ1-2, with D possibly being TRBD1 (6 bases). Germline-derived CDR1 and CDR2 are MDHEN and SYDVKM. The CDR3 covers 13 residues. Trimming removed 5 bases at V and 4 bases at J, with 11 bases between. The CDR3 DNA is TGTGCCAGCAGTATACAGGGTATCTATGGCTACACCTTC. Translated, it gives CASSIQGIYGYTF.

This clone came up a few times. This chain links TRBV7-3 with TRBJ2-2; tentatively, D is TRBD2 (7 bases). The V gene lost 5 bases and the J gene lost 3 bases, with 13 bases spanning the gap. The CDR3 contains 15 residues. CDR1 SGHTA and CDR2 FQGTGA come from the germline V gene. The CDR3 DNA reads TGTGCCAGCAGCGTACAGGGAGGGGACACCGGGGAGCTGTTTTTT. Translating gives CASSVQGGDTGELFF.

The chain recombines TRBV2 with TRBJ1-5, with 11 bases fitting TRBD1. Per the germline V gene, CDR1 is SNHLY and CDR2 is FYNNEI. The CDR3 covers 15 residues. Trimming cost V 6 bases and J 5 bases; bases outside gene matches: 6. The CDR3: CASRDAGQGDQPQHF. In nucleotides, the CDR3 is TGTGCCAGCAGGGACGCGGGACAGGGGGATCAGCCCCAGCATTTT.

As regards this clone: The DNA is omitted, as the CDR3 cannot be located on it reliably, and the CDR3 follows TCRdb's listing. The rearrangement uses TRBV11-2 and TRBJ2-7; the table's TRBD1 call for D was not verified on the DNA. Germline V gene sequence: CDR1 SGHAT, CDR2 FQNNGV. The CDR3 totals 13 residues, both ends included. The CDR3 spells CASSLEVGTGTDF.

The chain is built from TRBV12-5 and TRBJ1-1; 8 bases align to TRBD1. The CDR3 is 15 amino acids. Trimming removed 8 bases from V and 4 bases from J; junction bases left unmatched: 12. Germline CDR1 and CDR2: LGHNT and FRNRAP. Here the CDR3 DNA reads TGTGCTAGTTGGACAGGGCTTGGCGAAACCACTGAAGCTTTCTTT. This encodes CASWTGLGETTEAFF.

The V gene is TRBV7-9, the J gene TRBJ2-1; 9 positions match TRBD2. Germline V gene lookup returns CDR1 SEHNR and CDR2 FQNEAQ (reference sequence). V gave up 3 bases and J gave up 5 bases; unmatched junction bases: 8. The CDR3 runs to 16 residues. DNA of the CDR3: TGTGCCAGCAGCTTCATAGCGGGAGTTTCCCACAATGAGCAGTTCTTC. Amino acid sequence: CASSFIAGVSHNEQFF. The complete variable domain, with remaining parts taken from reference TRBV7-9 and TRBJ2-1, reads DTGVSQNPRHKITKRGQNVTFRCDPISEHNRLYWYRQTLGQGPEFLTYFQNEAQLEKSRLLSDRFSAERPKGSFSTLEIQRTEQGDSAMYLCASSFIAGVSHNEQFFGPGTRLTVL.

This clone was recorded only once. The chain is built from TRBV7-9 and TRBJ2-7; 8 bases are a match to TRBD2. The germline V gene encodes CDR1 SEHNR and CDR2 FQNEAQ (reference sequence). This CDR3 is 14 amino acids long. V dropped 5 bases and J dropped 3; count of bases not matched to a gene: 6. The CDR3 region is CASSQRGGFYEQYF. The CDR3 DNA is TGTGCCAGCAGCCAACGGGGGGGTTTCTACGAGCAGTACTTC.

The chain employs TRBV7-2 and TRBJ2-7, with a weak D call TRBD2 (5 bases). Looked up from germline, CDR1 is SGHTA and CDR2 is FQGNSA. This CDR3 comprises 12 residues. Trimming left V 5 bases short and J 2 bases short, with 7 bases between. CDR3 region: CASSLGTYEQYF. The CDR3 nucleotides read TGTGCCAGCAGCCTCGGGACCTACGAGCAGTACTTC.

The genes are TRBV27 and TRBJ1-2; D not certain. The CDR3 runs to 13 residues. V lost 3 bases and J lost 8, with 13 bases in between. CDR1 is MNHEY, CDR2 SMNVEV, per germline (reference sequence). Written as DNA, the CDR3 is TGTGCCAGCAGTTTTGGGCGTTTTGTCGGCTACACCTTC. It codes for CASSFGRFVGYTF.

The chain joins TRBV5-6 to TRBJ1-2; TRBD1 is a possible D gene (5 bases). Germline-derived CDR1 and CDR2 are SGHDT and YYEEEE. V lost 2 bases and J 3 bases, leaving 11 bases between the germline ends. The CDR3 is 14 amino acids. For the CDR3, the DNA is TGTGCCAGCAGCTTATGGGAGGGGCACTATGGCTACACCTTC. Amino acids: CASSLWEGHYGYTF.